Listed below are T cell receptor beta chains from one sample, sequenced in a study of blood T cell repertoires in COVID-19. Profiling relied on immunoSEQ multiplex PCR, and the TCRdb table lists in-frame clones only, not all of them. The sample records about 310,000 clones, about 89% being singletons. The sequencing sample was made of PBMCs or T cells enriched from blood (not recorded which). These receptors all stem from a man in his sixties who had recovered from COVID-19. CDR3s include the opening cysteine and the closing phenylalanine or tryptophan. A D gene is named only where the DNA matches it firmly. The size of a clone is reported for some rows only, either as once, few or many, or as a class for expanded clones.

d_call: TRBD1
j_call: TRBJ1-5
clone_size: NA
v_call: TRBV19
cdr3_aa: CASGDTGGSQPQHF
cdr3_nt: TGTGCCAGTGGAGATACAGGGGGCAGCCAGCCCCAGCATTTT

d_call: TRBD1
j_call: TRBJ2-7
clone_size: NA
v_call: TRBV5-4
cdr3_aa: CASSSKDRESIEQYF
cdr3_nt: TGTGCCAGCAGCTCCAAGGACAGGGAGAGTATCGAGCAGTACTTC

d_call: NA
j_call: TRBJ1-5
clone_size: NA
v_call: TRBV15
cdr3_aa: CATSRGAWGETDQPQHF
cdr3_nt: TGTGCCACCAGCAGAGGTGCCTGGGGGGAAACAGATCAGCCCCAGCATTTT

d_call: NA
j_call: TRBJ2-1
clone_size: NA
v_call: TRBV7-9
cdr3_aa: CASSSPYNEQFF
cdr3_nt: TGTGCCAGCAGCTCTCCCTACAATGAGCAGTTCTTC

d_call: TRBD2
j_call: TRBJ2-7
clone_size: NA
v_call: TRBV24-1
cdr3_aa: CATSDSGLAGGIEQYF
cdr3_nt: TGTGCCACCAGTGACTCCGGACTAGCGGGAGGTATCGAGCAGTACTTC

d_call: TRBD1
j_call: TRBJ1-1
clone_size: NA
v_call: TRBV7-9
cdr3_aa: CASSLRDRDTEAFF
cdr3_nt: TGTGCCAGCAGTCTCCGGGACAGGGACACTGAAGCTTTCTTT

d_call: TRBD2
j_call: TRBJ2-3
clone_size: once
v_call: TRBV4-3
cdr3_aa: CASSQDPGGRAEDTQYF
cdr3_nt: TGCGCCAGCAGCCAAGATCCGGGCGGGAGGGCCGAAGATACGCAGTATTTT

d_call: NA
j_call: TRBJ2-1
clone_size: NA
v_call: TRBV11-1
cdr3_aa: CASSGRTYNEQFF
cdr3_nt: TGTGCCAGCAGCGGGAGAACCTACAATGAGCAGTTCTTC

d_call: NA
j_call: TRBJ2-1
clone_size: NA
v_call: TRBV27
cdr3_aa: CASSLVRGNEQFF
cdr3_nt: TGTGCCAGCAGTTTAGTCAGGGGCAATGAGCAGTTCTTC

d_call: TRBD2
j_call: TRBJ2-1
clone_size: NA
v_call: TRBV24-1
cdr3_aa: CATSDPGTSDYNEQFF
cdr3_nt: TGTGCCACCAGTGATCCCGGGACTAGCGACTACAATGAGCAGTTCTTC

d_call: NA
j_call: TRBJ1-1
clone_size: NA
v_call: TRBV7-3
cdr3_aa: CASSFSRETEAFF
cdr3_nt: TGTGCCAGCAGCTTCAGCAGGGAAACTGAAGCTTTCTTT

d_call: NA
j_call: TRBJ2-2
clone_size: NA
v_call: TRBV18
cdr3_aa: CASSSDTNTGELFF
cdr3_nt: TGTGCCAGCTCATCGGACACGAACACCGGGGAGCTGTTTTTT

d_call: NA
j_call: TRBJ1-1
clone_size: NA
v_call: TRBV2
cdr3_aa: CASSVETNTEAFF
cdr3_nt: TGTGCCAGCAGTGTTGAGACAAACACTGAAGCTTTCTTT

d_call: TRBD2
j_call: TRBJ2-2
clone_size: NA
v_call: TRBV5-1
cdr3_aa: CASSILAGVVAGELFF
cdr3_nt: TGCGCCAGCAGCATTTTAGCGGGCGTAGTTGCCGGGGAGCTGTTTTTT

d_call: NA
j_call: TRBJ2-3
clone_size: NA
v_call: TRBV27
cdr3_aa: CASSPPVRRSTSTDTQYF
cdr3_nt: TGTGCCAGCAGTCCCCCCGTCCGACGGAGCACTAGCACAGATACGCAGTATTTT

d_call: TRBD2
j_call: TRBJ2-7
clone_size: NA
v_call: TRBV6-2/TRBV6-3
cdr3_aa: CASSGGTSAAYEQYF
cdr3_nt: TGTGCCAGCAGTGGGGGGACTAGCGCCGCCTACGAGCAGTACTTC

d_call: TRBD1
j_call: TRBJ2-5
clone_size: NA
v_call: TRBV6-2/TRBV6-3
cdr3_aa: CASSSGQGAAETQYF
cdr3_nt: TGTGCCAGCAGTTCGGGACAGGGGGCAGCGGAGACCCAGTACTTC

d_call: NA
j_call: TRBJ1-4
clone_size: NA
v_call: TRBV13
cdr3_aa: CASSLSAGPTNEKLFF
cdr3_nt: TGTGCCAGCAGCTTATCGGCAGGGCCAACTAATGAAAAACTGTTTTTT

d_call: NA
j_call: TRBJ2-7
clone_size: NA
v_call: TRBV20-1
cdr3_aa: CSARDQYEQYF
cdr3_nt: TGCAGTGCTAGAGACCAGTACGAGCAGTACTTC

d_call: TRBD1
j_call: TRBJ2-5
clone_size: NA
v_call: TRBV28
cdr3_aa: CASSLNRQGGRETQYF
cdr3_nt: TGTGCCAGCAGTTTAAACCGACAGGGGGGGCGGGAGACCCAGTACTTC

d_call: TRBD2
j_call: TRBJ2-7
clone_size: NA
v_call: TRBV12-3/TRBV12-4
cdr3_aa: CASSWGGEQYF
cdr3_nt: TGTGCCAGCAGCTGGGGGGGGGAGCAGTACTTC

d_call: TRBD1
j_call: TRBJ2-7
clone_size: NA
v_call: TRBV4-2
cdr3_aa: CASSPGQAYEQYF
cdr3_nt: TGTGCCAGCAGCCCGGGACAGGCGTACGAGCAGTACTTC

d_call: NA
j_call: TRBJ2-3
clone_size: NA
v_call: TRBV24-1
cdr3_aa: CATSEVGGAGDTQYF
cdr3_nt: TGTGCCACCAGTGAAGTAGGAGGGGCAGGGGATACGCAGTATTTT

d_call: TRBD2
j_call: TRBJ2-2
clone_size: NA
v_call: TRBV7-9
cdr3_aa: CASSLGTSVDTGELFF
cdr3_nt: TGTGCCAGCAGCCTCGGGACTAGCGTTGACACCGGGGAGCTGTTTTTT

d_call: NA
j_call: TRBJ1-1
clone_size: few
v_call: TRBV30
cdr3_aa: CAWSPGYGEAFF
cdr3_nt: TGTGCCTGGAGTCCGGGGTACGGTGAAGCTTTCTTT

d_call: NA
j_call: TRBJ1-1
clone_size: once
v_call: TRBV10-2
cdr3_aa: CASSEGVGHEAFF
cdr3_nt: TGCGCCAGCAGTGAAGGGGTTGGGCATGAAGCTTTCTTT

d_call: NA
j_call: TRBJ1-5
clone_size: once
v_call: TRBV27
cdr3_aa: CASRGAGRGHNQPQHF
cdr3_nt: TGTGCCAGCAGGGGCGCTGGCAGGGGCCACAATCAGCCCCAGCATTTT

d_call: TRBD1
j_call: TRBJ1-3
clone_size: NA
v_call: TRBV7-2
cdr3_aa: CASSLVSGTVGNTIYF
cdr3_nt: TGTGCCAGCAGCTTAGTCTCCGGGACAGTTGGAAACACCATATATTTT

d_call: NA
j_call: TRBJ1-4
clone_size: NA
v_call: TRBV9
cdr3_aa: CASSVRGTNEKLFF
cdr3_nt: TGTGCCAGCAGCGTTAGAGGTACTAATGAAAAACTGTTTTTT